Listed here is a single T cell receptor beta chain. The data were obtained in a study of blood T cell repertoires in COVID-19. The V gene end was trimmed by 2 bases and the J gene end by 4 bases; junction bases not matched to a gene: 6. CDR1 SGDLS and CDR2 YYNGEE come from the germline V gene. This CDR3 has 17 residues. Method: immunoSEQ multiplex PCR; TCRdb's copy keeps in-frame clones and lacks some. The table records around 160,000 clones, about 82% of them present only once. The clonotype originates from a woman aged 40-49 years with active or convalescent COVID-19. This sequence joins TRBV9 and TRBJ2-1, with 13 bases that match TRBD2. Sequencing was done on a sample of peripheral blood. The CDR3 here is CASSVQTLAGGYNEQFF. The CDR3, as DNA: TGTGCCAGCAGCGTCCAAACACTAGCGGGAGGGTACAATGAGCAGTTCTTC.